One sample yielded the 26 T cell receptor beta chains listed below, sequenced in a study of blood T cell repertoires in COVID-19. Measured with immunoSEQ multiplex PCR; TCRdb has only the in-frame clones, and not every one. The sample lists approximately 170,000 clones; approximately 82% were seen once. The sequenced sample was peripheral blood. These receptor sequences come from a man between 65 and 80 years old who had recovered from COVID-19.

The chain carries TRBV29-1 and TRBJ2-3, with 8 positions matching TRBD2. CDR1 and CDR2 from the germline V gene are SQVTM and ANQGSEA. This CDR3 has 16 amino acids. V trimming: 4 bases; J trimming: 4 bases; junction bases outside the gene matches: 13. The CDR3 sequence: CSVGSVPGGGADTQYF. The CDR3 DNA is TGCAGCGTTGGAAGCGTTCCGGGAGGGGGGGCAGATACGCAGTATTTT.

The chain recombines TRBV5-5 with TRBJ2-7; D gene unclear. The CDR3 is 14 amino acids. V shed 0 bases and J shed 6 bases, with 13 bases lying between them. Germline-derived CDR1 and CDR2 are SGHKS and YYEKEE (reference sequence). The CDR3 bases are TGTGCCAGCAGCTTGGTCCAGTCCCTCTTCGAGCAGTACTTC. Translated, it gives CASSLVQSLFEQYF. The whole variable domain, filled in from reference TRBV5-5 and TRBJ2-7, reads DAGVTQSPTHLIKTRGQQVTLRCSPISGHKSVSWYQQVLGQGPQFIFQYYEKEERGRGNFPDRFSARQFPNYSSELNVNALLLGDSALYLCASSLVQSLFEQYFGPGTRLTVT.

The chain links TRBV5-1 to TRBJ1-5, with D possibly TRBD1 on 6 matching bases. Between the trimmed V and J ends, which lost 0 bases and 7 bases, there was a span of 11 bases. There are 14 residues in the CDR3. Germline V gene sequence: CDR1 SGHRS, CDR2 YFSETQ. CDR3 amino acids: CASSLGQGLQPQHF. In DNA, the CDR3 is TGCGCCAGCAGCTTGGGGCAGGGGTTGCAGCCCCAGCATTTT.

The chain carries TRBV7-2 and TRBJ2-1; 13 bases map to TRBD2. This CDR3 contains 19 residues. The V gene end was trimmed by 5 bases and the J gene end by 7 bases; junction bases not matched to a gene: 17. Germline CDR1 SGHTA, CDR2 FQGNSA. The CDR3 loop reads CASSEGLAGQHPLGNEQFF. The CDR3 nucleotides are TGTGCCAGCAGCGAGGGACTAGCGGGACAACACCCGTTAGGGAATGAGCAGTTCTTC. Using reference TRBV7-2 and TRBJ2-1 for the parts outside the CDR3, the full variable domain is GAGVSQSPSNKVTEKGKDVELRCDPISGHTALYWYRQSLGQGLEFLIYFQGNSAPDKSGLPSDRFSAERTGGSVSTLTIQRTQQEDSAVYLCASSEGLAGQHPLGNEQFFGPGTRLTVL.

The V gene is TRBV27, the J gene TRBJ2-2; unclear D gene. Germline V gene lookup returns CDR1 MNHEY and CDR2 SMNVEV (reference sequence). Trimming took off 5 bases at V and 9 bases at J, with 13 bases between the two ends. The CDR3 loop spans 13 amino acids. CDR3 residues: CASSPRGFRELFF. In DNA form, the CDR3 reads TGTGCCAGCAGTCCCCGCGGTTTTCGGGAGCTGTTTTTT.

The chain employs TRBV6-6 and TRBJ2-1; D possibly corresponds to TRBD2 (6 bases). The V end lost 2 bases, the J end lost 3 bases, and 14 bases lay between the germline ends. This CDR3 has 16 residues. The germline V gene encodes CDR1 MNHNY and CDR2 SVGAGI (reference sequence). In DNA, the CDR3 is TGTGCCAGCAGTTACGAGGCCGCCGGGGGCTACAATGAGCAGTTCTTC. This encodes CASSYEAAGGYNEQFF.

This clone occurred a few times. CDR3: CASSKGQNEQYF. As DNA, the CDR3 is TGTGCCAGCAGCAAGGGACAGAACGAGCAGTACTTC. The chain uses TRBV7-3 and TRBJ2-7, with 7 bases aligning to TRBD1. This CDR3 contains 12 residues. The V gene's germline CDR1 is SGHTA and CDR2 FQGTGA. V gave up 5 bases and J gave up 5 bases; unmatched junction bases: 3. The whole variable domain, filled in from reference TRBV7-3 and TRBJ2-7, reads GAGVSQTPSNKVTEKGKYVELRCDPISGHTALYWYRQSLGQGPEFLIYFQGTGAADDSGLPNDRFFAVRPEGSVSTLKIQRTERGDSAVYLCASSKGQNEQYFGPGTRLTVT.

V and J are TRBV14 and TRBJ2-2, with 7 positions matching TRBD1. The CDR3 totals 14 residues. CDR1 and CDR2 (germline): SGHDN, FVKESK. Unmatched junction bases numbered 8, after V lost 7 bases and J lost 6 bases. CDR3 in DNA: TGTGCCAGCAAGAGACAGGGCTCGGCCGGGGAGCTGTTTTTT. Its translation: CASKRQGSAGELFF.

This clone came up a few times. The chain links TRBV5-1 to TRBJ2-1; 13 bases map to TRBD2. This CDR3 has 17 amino acids. The trim removed 4 bases at V and 3 bases at J, leaving 7 bases unmatched. The germline gives CDR1 SGHRS, CDR2 YFSETQ. CDR3 in amino acids: CASSPGTSGAFYNEQFF. CDR3 nucleotide sequence: TGCGCCAGCAGCCCCGGGACTAGCGGGGCTTTCTACAATGAGCAGTTCTTC.

CDR3 in amino acids: CARSFYFGRGFGYTF. As DNA, the CDR3 is TGTGCCAGAAGCTTTTACTTTGGCAGGGGATTTGGCTACACCTTC. The genes are TRBV5-3 and TRBJ1-2; TRBD1 is a possible D gene (6 bases). TRBV5-3 is an ORF, and what it does is uncertain. Trimming removed 2 bases from V and 7 bases from J, with 18 bases in between. CDR3 length: 15 amino acids.

This clone was detected only a few times. This rearrangement joins TRBV5-1 to TRBJ1-1; unclear D gene. Trimming shortened V by 4 bases and J by 7 bases, and 17 bases separated the two germline ends. Germline V gene data show CDR1 as SGHRS and CDR2 as YFSETQ. The CDR3 extends over 14 amino acids. CDR3 loop: CASSTGPAVGEAFF. The CDR3 DNA reads TGCGCCAGCAGCACGGGTCCGGCCGTGGGTGAAGCTTTCTTT.

CDR3 nucleotide sequence: TGTGCCTGGATGAGGAGGACAGATACGCAGTATTTT. The encoded protein is CAWMRRTDTQYF. This chain joins TRBV30 and TRBJ2-3; the D gene is possibly TRBD2 (5 bases). This CDR3 comprises 12 residues. CDR1 GTSNPN and CDR2 SVGIG come from the germline V gene (reference sequence). Trimming took 4 bases from V and 3 from J, leaving 8 bases between them.

The gene calls are TRBV7-9 and TRBJ2-3, with 11 bases fitting TRBD2. Trimming took 5 bases from V and 0 from J; bases not matched to a gene: 7. Germline V gene lookup returns CDR1 SEHNR and CDR2 FQNEAQ (reference sequence). CDR3 length: 17 amino acids. The CDR3 is CASSPRTSGPSTDTQYF. The CDR3 nucleotides read TGTGCCAGCAGCCCCCGGACTAGCGGGCCTAGCACAGATACGCAGTATTTT.

This rearrangement joins TRBV28 to TRBJ1-1; 9 bases match TRBD1. CDR3 length: 15 residues. Germline V lookup: CDR1 MDHEN, CDR2 SYDVKM. The trim removed 5 bases at V and 1 base at J, leaving 5 bases unmatched. The CDR3 DNA reads TGTGCCAGCAGTGCCTGGGACAGGGAGAACACTGAAGCTTTCTTT. As protein: CASSAWDRENTEAFF.

The genes are TRBV3-1 (or the pseudogene TRBV3-2) and TRBJ2-7, with D possibly TRBD2 on 7 matching bases. Germline V CDR1 and CDR2: LGHDT, YNNKEL (reference sequence). This CDR3 has 16 residues. Between the trimmed V and J ends, which lost 4 bases and 3 bases, there was a span of 19 bases. CDR3: CASSLTGRTRGYEQYF. DNA of the CDR3: TGTGCCAGCAGCCTTACAGGGCGGACTAGAGGCTACGAGCAGTACTTC.

This chain joins TRBV10-3 and TRBJ1-3; D unresolved. CDR1 is ENHRY and CDR2 is SYGVKD in the germline V gene. The CDR3 length is 15 residues. Trimming took 9 bases from V and 0 from J, leaving 15 bases between them. The CDR3 DNA sequence: TGTGCCATTACTCTGGACGGGATCTCTGGAAACACCATATATTTT. This encodes CAITLDGISGNTIYF.

The gene calls are TRBV18 and TRBJ1-1; the match to TRBD1 covers 9 bases. V trimming: 5 bases; J trimming: 5 bases; junction bases outside the gene matches: 3. This CDR3 region has 13 residues. Germline assignment: CDR1 KGHSH and CDR2 LQKENI. DNA for the CDR3: TGTGCCAGCTCAGGGACAGGGCGGACTGAAGCTTTCTTT. Its translation is CASSGTGRTEAFF.

The chain links TRBV27 to TRBJ1-2; possible D gene TRBD1, 5 bases. The CDR3 contains 16 residues. V was pared by 6 bases and J by 8 bases, with 25 bases between. Germline V gene data show CDR1 as MNHEY and CDR2 as SMNVEV (reference sequence). The CDR3 region has the DNA TGTGCCAGCAGGACACTCGGGACTTACCCGGCCCCGGGCTACACCTTC. It is translated as CASRTLGTYPAPGYTF.

The chain joins TRBV5-1 to TRBJ2-1; D is ambiguous. The length of the CDR3 is 13 residues. CDR1 is SGHRS, CDR2 YFSETQ, per germline. Trimming stripped 2 bases from V and 4 bases from J, with 7 bases between. The CDR3 sequence: CASSFTAYNEQFF. CDR3 in DNA: TGCGCCAGCAGCTTTACAGCATACAATGAGCAGTTCTTC. Filled out from reference TRBV5-1 and TRBJ2-1, the complete variable domain reads KAGVTQTPRYLIKTRGQQVTLSCSPISGHRSVSWYQQTPGQGLQFLFEYFSETQRNKGNFPGRFSGRQFSNSRSEMNVSTLELGDSALYLCASSFTAYNEQFFGPGTRLTVL.

This chain joins TRBV6-2 or TRBV6-3 and TRBJ2-3; TRBD2 aligns across 14 bases. The germline CDR1 and CDR2 sequences are MNHEY and SVGEGT. Trimming at V came to 2 bases and at J to 1 base, leaving 11 bases not matched to a gene. CDR3 size: 20 residues. The CDR3 DNA is TGTGCCAGCAGTTACCCCGGTCCGGGGACTAGCGGGAGAGGCACAGATACGCAGTATTTT. This translates into CASSYPGPGTSGRGTDTQYF.

This clone has a handful of counts. The rearrangement uses TRBV10-1 and TRBJ2-2; 8 bases map to TRBD2. Germline CDR1 reads WNHNN; CDR2 reads SYGVQD (reference sequence). The trim removed 4 bases at V and 6 bases at J, leaving 10 bases unmatched. This CDR3 has 16 amino acids. CDR3 sequence: CASSATGTRIPGELFF. CDR3 sequence (DNA): TGCGCCAGCAGTGCTACCGGGACTAGGATACCCGGGGAGCTGTTTTTT.

V gene TRBV3-1 (or the pseudogene TRBV3-2) combines with J gene TRBJ2-5; unclear D gene. This CDR3 is built from 12 residues. V lost 1 base to trimming and J lost 5 bases, with 5 bases between them. From germline, CDR1 is LGHDT and CDR2 YNNKEL (reference sequence). Written as DNA, the CDR3 is TGTGCCAGCAGCCAAGTCGTTGAGACCCAGTACTTC. Translation gives CASSQVVETQYF.

The chain has TRBV19 and TRBJ2-5; TRBD2 aligns across 10 bases. V was clipped by 3 bases and J by 3 bases; unmatched bases: 4. The V gene's germline CDR1 is LNHDA and CDR2 SQIVND (reference sequence). The CDR3 totals 15 residues. CDR3 sequence (DNA): TGTGCCAGTAGTATGGCTAGCGGGAGTAAAGAGACCCAGTACTTC. This translates into CASSMASGSKETQYF.

This chain joins TRBV10-2 and TRBJ2-6, with D perhaps matching TRBD1 (5 bases). Trimming left V 8 bases short and J 0 bases short, with 17 bases between. The CDR3 contains 17 residues. Germline CDR1 and CDR2: WSHSY and SAAADI. CDR3 protein: CASHGAYSISGANVLTF. The CDR3 coding sequence is TGCGCCAGCCATGGGGCTTACTCCATCTCTGGGGCCAACGTCCTGACTTTC.

This clone was recorded only once. The V call is TRBV6-5, the J call TRBJ2-7, with 7 bases fitting TRBD2. With V trimmed by 0 bases and J by 0 bases, 5 bases remained unmatched. CDR1 MNHEY and CDR2 SVGAGI come from the germline V gene. CDR3 size: 16 residues. The DNA of the CDR3 is TGTGCCAGCAGTTACTCGGGGGGACTAAGCTCCTACGAGCAGTACTTC. It encodes CASSYSGGLSSYEQYF.

The V call is TRBV18, the J call TRBJ2-5; TRBD1 aligns across 8 bases. Germline assignment: CDR1 KGHSH and CDR2 LQKENI. V was clipped by 3 bases and J by 2 bases; unmatched bases: 14. The CDR3 extends over 18 amino acids. The DNA for the CDR3 is TGTGCCAGCTCACCCCTCGGGACAGGTAGATTCCTTCAAGAGACCCAGTACTTC. Protein sequence: CASSPLGTGRFLQETQYF. The whole variable domain, remainder taken from reference TRBV18 and TRBJ2-5, is NAGVMQNPRHLVRRRGQEARLRCSPMKGHSHVYWYRQLPEEGLKFMVYLQKENIIDESGMPKERFSAEFPKEGPSILRIQQVVRGDSAAYFCASSPLGTGRFLQETQYFGPGTRLLVL.